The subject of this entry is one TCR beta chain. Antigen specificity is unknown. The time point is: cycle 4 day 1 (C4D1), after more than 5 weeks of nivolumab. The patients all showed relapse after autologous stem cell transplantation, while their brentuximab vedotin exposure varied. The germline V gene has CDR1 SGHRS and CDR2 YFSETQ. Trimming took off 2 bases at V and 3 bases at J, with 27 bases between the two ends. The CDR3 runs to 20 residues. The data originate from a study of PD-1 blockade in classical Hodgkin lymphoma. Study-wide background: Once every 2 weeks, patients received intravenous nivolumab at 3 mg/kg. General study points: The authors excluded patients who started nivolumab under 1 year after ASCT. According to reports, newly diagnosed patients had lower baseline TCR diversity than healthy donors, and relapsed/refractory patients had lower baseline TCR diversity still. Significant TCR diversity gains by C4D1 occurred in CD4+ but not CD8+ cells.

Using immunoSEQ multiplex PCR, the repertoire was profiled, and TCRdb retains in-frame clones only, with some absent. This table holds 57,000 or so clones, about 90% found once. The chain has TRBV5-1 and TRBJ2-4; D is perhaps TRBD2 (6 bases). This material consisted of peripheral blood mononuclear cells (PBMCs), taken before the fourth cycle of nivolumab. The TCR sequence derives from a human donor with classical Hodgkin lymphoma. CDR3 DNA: TGCGCCAGCAGCTTCCCCCTACCGGGACTTACCGAATTATTCAAAAACATTCAGTACTTC. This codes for CASSFPLPGLTELFKNIQYF.